This T cell receptor beta chain was sequenced for a study of EBV T-cell therapy then PD-1 blockade in nasopharyngeal carcinoma. This CDR3 has 14 amino acids. V shed 3 bases and J shed 0 bases, with 9 bases lying between them. Germline V gives CDR1 PRHDT, CDR2 FYEKMQ (reference sequence). The data were produced by immunoSEQ multiplex PCR, yet TCRdb's version contains in-frame clones alone and is incomplete. The sample holds roughly 20,000 clones, 84% seen once. Described time point: 266 days after commencement of treatment, after nivolumab therapy. Indicated treatment: AdE1-LMPpoly-expanded autologous EBV-specific T-cell therapy followed by anti-PD-1 nivolumab. Concerning this clone itself: The antigen is not known.

The TCR comes from a man aged 40-55 years with nasopharyngeal carcinoma. Sequenced here: CD8+ T cells from blood, sampled at approximately day 260 from a patient whose treatment included autologous EBV-specific T cells and nivolumab. V gene TRBV13 combines with J gene TRBJ2-7; the D is unclear. This CDR3 reads CASSFYRSSYEQYF. The CDR3 nucleotides read TGTGCCAGCAGCTTTTACCGCAGCTCCTACGAGCAGTACTTC.